This T cell receptor beta chain was identified in a study of blood T cell repertoires in COVID-19. As for the study in general: Italy, Spain and the United States were the sources of the convalescent and acute COVID-19 samples. PBMCs, B-cell-depleted T cells, or T cells provided the cDNA or gDNA that made up the material.

CDR1 and CDR2 (germline): LGHNA, YNFKEQ. V was pared by 3 bases and J by 0 bases, with 7 bases between. The CDR3 has 14 residues. Here immunoSEQ multiplex PCR was the method, and the copy in TCRdb shows in-frame clones only, minus some. The sample gives a few hundred thousand clones, more than 85% of which show up once; around 2.5% is in the top ten. The Seattle patients joined while their infection was active and were tracked longitudinally afterward. The J gene is TRBJ2-3, the V gene TRBV4-2; possibly TRBD1 for D (6 bases). The source is a young adult with COVID-19, enrolled during active disease. The sequencing sample was made of peripheral blood. CDR3 amino acids: CASSQRGSTDTQYF. CDR3 nucleotide sequence: TGTGCCAGCAGCCAGAGGGGGAGCACAGATACGCAGTATTTT.